This entry describes one T cell receptor (beta chain). Its antigen specificity is not known. Base quality data are lacking; no much larger clone is found one base away. V is cut by 4 bases and J by 7 bases, and the space between the germline ends is 8 bases. Reading the germline V gene gives CDR1 SGHDN and CDR2 FVKESK. Spanning cysteine to phenylalanine, the CDR3 consists of 13 amino acids. Left in the record is the CDR3 DNA by itself, 39 bases read in frame from the first base. The sample comes from a study of immune evolution from preneoplasia to lung adenocarcinoma (dated by TCRdb to the early 2020s). For the wider study: No AAH lesions showed HLA loss of heterozygosity, compared with roughly 7% of AIS, 15% of MIA and around 30% of ADC lesions. A total of over 50 patients contributed TCR sequencing data. Sample size was determined by specimen availability and not by a prior power calculation. Class I HLA alleles were inferred from exome data with POLYSOLVER, and allele-specific HLA loss was detected with LOHHLA. The overall cohort comprised some 53 patients with pulmonary nodules who underwent surgical resection. Whole exome sequencing and methylation data from the same cohort of nodules were integrated with the immune data. It was reported in the study that 90 to 120 samples were used for TCR sequencing. The study profiled immune contexture across lung adenocarcinoma precursors and invasive adenocarcinoma using immune gene expression, TCR sequencing and multiplex immunofluorescence. Resected precursor lesions (AAH, AIS, MIA) and invasive adenocarcinomas were compared against paired morphologically normal lung tissue.

Resection was performed on patients in Japan or China between the mid-2010s and the late 2010s. Two lung cancer pathologists independently confirmed the histologic diagnosis of each case on H&E slides. Macro-dissection after pathologic assessment enriched premalignant or tumor cells for nucleic acid extraction. The AllPrep DNA/RNA FFPE Kit was used to isolate DNA from FFPE tissue. Overall results and qualifications from the work: The highest top T cell clone frequencies were observed in normal lung, and a progressive decrease in top T cell clone frequencies appeared to occur from AAH through AIS, MIA and invasive adenocarcinoma. Because all patients were from Japan and China, applicability to Western populations was uncertain. The findings reflected association rather than direct causation, and larger cohorts with long-term follow-up and longitudinal biopsies were considered necessary. Clonality was highest in normal lung, while later-stage lesions appeared to have lower clonality but higher T cell density and diversity. T cell clonality was highest in KRAS-mutant nodules compared with EGFR-mutant or double wild-type lesions.

The immunoSEQ hsTCRbeta Kit was used to sequence TCR beta CDR3 regions from DNA. The paper's processing steps were these. TCR sequencing data were analysed with the ImmunoSEQ Analyzer. T cell clonality was defined as 1 minus Pielou's evenness, calculated on productive rearrangements. T cell diversity was measured with the inverse Simpson index on productive templates. T cell density was defined as TCR beta template counts normalized to usable DNA, with usable DNA estimated by amplification and sequencing of housekeeping genes. Two-sided Kruskal-Wallis tests were used to compare TCR metrics across histologic stages. TCRdb provides this immuneACCESS table in a form limited to in-frame rearrangements. Some clones are lacking; in checked studies, under half of them reflect an unresolved V gene, and why the rest are absent is not known. D and trimming were read from the DNA, whereas the V and J calls and clone size are those reported in that table. A total of more than 12,000 clones appear in this sample, more than 65% of them only once. Around 3% of the sample belongs to the ten largest clones.

The TCR sequence derives from a person between 60 and 80 years old with lung adenocarcinoma. This chain joins TRBV14 to TRBJ1-6; the D gene assignment is ambiguous. The sequenced sample was FFPE minimally invasive lung adenocarcinoma tissue. The label giving this sample's cell subset or site can be read as: micro-invasive lung adenocarcinoma (MIA). The CDR3 has the sequence CASSRRENSPLHF. The DNA is TGTGCCAGCAGCCGAAGGGAGAATTCACCCCTCCACTTT.